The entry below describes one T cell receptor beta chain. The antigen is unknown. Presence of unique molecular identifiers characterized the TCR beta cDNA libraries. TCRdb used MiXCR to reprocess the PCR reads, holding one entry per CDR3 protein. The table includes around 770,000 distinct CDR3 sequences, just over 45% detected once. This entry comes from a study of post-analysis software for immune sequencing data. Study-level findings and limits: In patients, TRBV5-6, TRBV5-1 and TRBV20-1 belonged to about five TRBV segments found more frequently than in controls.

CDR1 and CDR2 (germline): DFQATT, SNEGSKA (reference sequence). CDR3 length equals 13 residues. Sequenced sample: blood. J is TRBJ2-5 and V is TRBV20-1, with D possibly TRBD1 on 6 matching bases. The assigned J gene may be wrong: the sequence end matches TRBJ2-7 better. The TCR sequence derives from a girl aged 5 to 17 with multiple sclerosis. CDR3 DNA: TGCAGTGCGAACAGGGTTACGGGTTACGAGCAGTACTTC. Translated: CSANRVTGYEQYF.